The rows below give T cell receptor beta chains drawn from one sample of a study of shared clonotypes between healthy human individuals. TCRdb's copy holds only in-frame clones and misses some; the assay was immunoSEQ multiplex PCR. In the table there are nearly 1,000,000 clones, 76% of which are singletons. The specimen sequenced was memory CD4+ T cells sorted from blood. Receptors were obtained from a man aged 18-30 years in good health. The conserved cysteine and the conserved F or W are not part of the CDR3 here. The listing skips clone size in some rows; elsewhere it reads once, few, many or a size class.

>TRBV2|NA
ASGSNQPQH
>TRBV7-9|NA
ASRYGQSYEQY
>TRBV2|NA
ASTREIGTYEQY
>TRBV18|few
ASSPDRNAGYT
>TRBV4-1|NA
ASSQGTSYSDTQY
>TRBV30|NA
AWNPGPNTGELF
>TRBV2|few
ASSGTGTGLWSNEKLF
>TRBV7-2|few
ASSLARGTGNEKLF
>TRBV6-6|NA
ASSVQQGAGTQY
>TRBV6-1|NA
ASDRTRNYEQY
>TRBV18|once
ASSPLTGGSGNTIY
>TRBV27|NA
ASSLGLAGGDTQY
>TRBV2|NA
ASRDLQGVNNSPLH
>TRBV7-9|NA
ASSLSGIGDTQY
>TRBV5-6|NA
ASSSVRSPNYGYT
>TRBV5-1|many
ASSLGSGQNEKLF
>TRBV19|NA
ASSTGRGQETQY
>TRBV6-1|NA
AIYDQPQH